This TCR beta chain was profiled in a study of blood T cell repertoires in COVID-19. Patients in Seattle were enrolled during active infection, then followed longitudinally. The assay was immunoSEQ multiplex PCR, and TCRdb's table has in-frame clones only and misses some. The table includes over 200,000 clones, 91% detected once. The CDR3 spans 14 residues. Looked up from germline, CDR1 is MDHEN and CDR2 is SYDVKM. Trimming removed 3 bases at V and 3 bases at J, with 12 bases between. The chain has TRBV28 and TRBJ2-7; possible D gene TRBD2, 6 bases. The origin of this receptor is a person aged 18 to 30 with COVID-19, enrolled during active disease. Sequencing was done on a sample of peripheral blood. CDR3 bases: TGTGCCAGCAGTTTTTCTCACGGGAGCTACGAGCAGTACTTC. As protein: CASSFSHGSYEQYF.